This passage covers 22 T cell receptor beta chains from one sample sequenced in a study of patients and donors after allogeneic stem cell transplantation. TCRdb independently ran MiXCR on the RT-PCR reads; one entry per CDR3 protein. The sample carries 110,000 or so distinct CDR3 sequences, 35% to 45% recorded once. The sequenced sample consisted of blood, either unsorted or a sorted T cell fraction (not recorded which). Every receptor here comes from a human donor who was either an allogeneic HSCT recipient or a stem cell or donor lymphocyte infusion donor (not recorded which). It is not recorded whose cells these are; they may come from a transplant donor.

This clonotype was seen a few times. The chain uses TRBV14 and TRBJ2-1, with D tentatively TRBD2 (5 bases). V lost 0 bases to trimming and J lost 7 bases, with 7 bases between them. Germline CDR1 and CDR2: SGHDN and FVKESK. The CDR3 extends over 13 amino acids. CDR3 sequence (DNA): TGTGCCAGCAGCCAAGATAGGGAGAATGAGCAGTTCTTC. Translated: CASSQDRENEQFF.

This clonotype was observed a few times. V gene TRBV6-2 or TRBV6-3 combines with J gene TRBJ1-1; TRBD1 agrees at 9 bases. J lost 4 bases, V lost 7 bases, and 7 bases had no gene match. From germline, CDR1 is MNHEY and CDR2 SVGEGT. CDR3 length: 14 amino acids. The CDR3 DNA sequence: TGTGCCAGCAAACGGGACAGGGTGGCCACTGAAGCTTTCTTT. It yields the protein CASKRDRVATEAFF.

The table lists this clonotype with a few counts. The V and J genes are TRBV4-3 and TRBJ1-3, with 8 bases aligning to TRBD1. With V trimmed by 0 bases and J by 13 bases, 5 bases remained unmatched. Germline loops: CDR1 LGHNA, CDR2 YSLEER. This CDR3 contains 13 residues. CDR3 coding DNA: TGCGCCAGCAGCCAAGATCTGGGACAGGAAATATATTTT. This codes for CASSQDLGQEIYF.

The chain recombines TRBV6-5 with TRBJ2-1, with 7 bases matching TRBD2. J lost 4 bases, V lost 8 bases, and 8 bases had no gene match. Germline V gene lookup returns CDR1 MNHEY and CDR2 SVGAGI. The CDR3 loop spans 14 amino acids. This CDR3 is CASGRGPLYNEQFF. The CDR3 nucleotides read TGTGCCAGCGGGAGGGGACCCTTATACAATGAGCAGTTCTTC.

V is TRBV4-3 and J is TRBJ2-7, with D uncertain. Trimming cost V 0 bases and J 2 bases, with 11 bases left between them. Germline V gives CDR1 LGHNA, CDR2 YSLEER. The CDR3 extends over 15 amino acids. Written as DNA, the CDR3 is TGCGCCAGCAGCCAAGACAGGTCCGCAACCTACGAGCAGTACTTC. It yields the protein CASSQDRSATYEQYF.

This chain uses TRBV28 with TRBJ2-7; TRBD1 agrees at 8 bases. In germline, CDR1 is MDHEN, CDR2 SYDVKM. V lost 5 bases, J lost 1 base, and 10 bases stayed unmatched. This CDR3 contains 16 residues. This chain's CDR3 is CASSKTGEVRSYEQYF. For the CDR3, the DNA is TGTGCCAGCAGTAAGACAGGGGAGGTTAGGTCCTACGAGCAGTACTTC. Supplemented by reference TRBV28 and TRBJ2-7, the full variable domain reads DVKVTQSSRYLVKRTGEKVFLECVQDMDHENMFWYRQDPGLGLRLIYFSYDVKMKEKGDIPEGYSVSREKKERFSLILESASTNQTSMYLCASSKTGEVRSYEQYFGPGTRLTVT.

The genes are TRBV28 and TRBJ2-5; the D is unclear. The CDR3 is 14 amino acids. V was pared by 4 bases and J by 5 bases, with 14 bases between. The V gene's germline CDR1 is MDHEN and CDR2 SYDVKM. The CDR3 sequence is CASSSPGGVETQYF. The CDR3 nucleotides are TGTGCCAGCAGTTCCCCGGGTGGAGTGGAGACCCAGTACTTC.

V usage is TRBV12-3 or TRBV12-4 and J usage is TRBJ2-1; TRBD2 matches 10 bases. The V gene end was trimmed by 4 bases and the J gene end by 7 bases; junction bases not matched to a gene: 10. The CDR3 is made up of 16 amino acids. The CDR3, as DNA: TGTGCCAGCAGTTCCTTCTCTAGCGGGAGAAGGAATGAGCAGTTCTTC. It specifies CASSSFSSGRRNEQFF.

This clonotype was detected only a few times. V usage is TRBV4-3 and J usage is TRBJ2-1; the D gene is possibly TRBD1 (5 bases). Trimming removed 1 base from V and 7 bases from J, with 14 bases in between. The CDR3 extends over 15 amino acids. Germline CDR1 LGHNA, CDR2 YSLEER. The CDR3 nucleotides are TGCGCCAGCAGCCAAGTCCAGGGTGTCAGGAATGAGCAGTTCTTC. Translated, it gives CASSQVQGVRNEQFF.

The chain couples TRBV12-3 or TRBV12-4 to TRBJ2-3; TRBD2 matches at 11 bases. The CDR3 consists of 17 residues. V lost 5 bases to trimming and J lost 6 bases; unmatched junction nucleotides: 13. CDR3: CASSPGTSGMKMDTQYF. CDR3 nucleotides: TGTGCCAGCAGTCCTGGGACTAGCGGAATGAAAATGGATACGCAGTATTTT.

This chain connects TRBV5-8 to TRBJ2-2, with D possibly TRBD2 on 6 matching bases. The CDR3 runs 18 residues. The germline gives CDR1 SGHTS, CDR2 YDEGEE. Deletions cut 1 base from V and 0 bases from J, with 16 bases between. CDR3 protein: CASSLRPMGGPNTGELFF. CDR3 DNA: TGTGCCAGCAGCTTGAGACCGATGGGAGGCCCGAACACCGGGGAGCTGTTTTTT.

V usage is TRBV4-3 and J usage is TRBJ2-2; no clear D. Deletions cut 1 base from V and 9 bases from J, with 15 bases between. The CDR3 totals 15 residues. From germline, CDR1 is LGHNA and CDR2 YSLEER. The CDR3 is CASSQVVTRKRELFF. CDR3 nucleotide sequence: TGCGCCAGCAGCCAAGTTGTAACGCGGAAAAGGGAGCTGTTTTTT.

This chain uses TRBV7-9 with TRBJ2-7, with 9 bases fitting TRBD1. J lost 2 bases, V lost 4 bases, and 9 bases had no gene match. This CDR3 region has 16 residues. CDR1 is SEHNR, CDR2 FQNEAQ, per germline (reference sequence). The CDR3 sequence: CASSSFGGQGAYEQYF. The CDR3 DNA reads TGTGCCAGCAGCTCCTTCGGGGGACAGGGAGCCTACGAGCAGTACTTC.

This clonotype was counted only a few times. The chain links TRBV29-1 to TRBJ2-2, with 7 bases fitting TRBD1. The V and J ends lost 7 bases and 7 bases, in that order; junction bases with no gene match: 9. CDR1 and CDR2 (germline): SQVTM, ANQGSEA. The CDR3 is 13 residues long. The CDR3 here is CSASGQPNGELFF. CDR3 DNA sequence: TGCAGCGCTTCGGGACAGCCCAACGGGGAGCTGTTTTTT.

The chain recombines TRBV6-5 with TRBJ2-5; 15 positions match TRBD2. The CDR3 consists of 18 residues. Germline-derived CDR1 and CDR2 are MNHEY and SVGAGI. Unmatched junction bases numbered 7, after V lost 4 bases and J lost 1 base. CDR3 nucleotide sequence: TGTGCCAGCAGTTCCGGGACTAGCGGGAGGAATGCCCAAGAGACCCAGTACTTC. This encodes CASSSGTSGRNAQETQYF.

The chain carries TRBV12-3 or TRBV12-4 and TRBJ2-1; 10 bases align to TRBD2. The J segment lost 9 bases and the V segment lost 4 bases, leaving 6 bases of the junction unmatched. The CDR3 runs 14 residues. The CDR3 loop reads CASSSYGTSAEQFF. Written as DNA, the CDR3 is TGTGCCAGCAGTTCATACGGGACTAGCGCTGAGCAGTTCTTC.

This clonotype has a handful of counts. V usage is TRBV28 and J usage is TRBJ1-4; TRBD1 agrees at 9 bases. The V segment lost 6 bases and the J segment 4 bases; nucleotides outside the gene matches: 6. Germline V gene data show CDR1 as MDHEN and CDR2 as SYDVKM. The length of the CDR3 is 15 residues. The CDR3 here is CASSLNRGLNEKLFF. As DNA, the CDR3 is TGTGCCAGCAGCTTGAACAGGGGGCTTAATGAAAAACTGTTTTTT.

This clonotype was seen a handful of times. CDR3 nucleotides: TGTGCCACCAGTGAAAGCGGGAGAGGGAATGAGCAGTTCTTC. Encoded protein: CATSESGRGNEQFF. The chain links TRBV24-1 to TRBJ2-1; 8 positions match TRBD2. CDR3 length: 14 residues. From germline, CDR1 is KGHDR and CDR2 SFDVKD. After removal of 4 bases from V and 7 bases from J, the junction contained 5 bases not matched to a gene.

A few counts support this clonotype. The rearrangement links TRBV10-3 to TRBJ2-1, with a tentative D call TRBD2 (5 bases). The V gene lost 2 bases and the J gene lost 8 bases, with 7 bases spanning the gap. CDR1 is ENHRY, CDR2 SYGVKD, per germline. This CDR3 spans 12 amino acids. CDR3 nucleotides: TGTGCCATCAGTGAGCGGGGAGATGAGCAGTTCTTC. It translates to CAISERGDEQFF.

This rearrangement joins TRBV27 to TRBJ2-7, with 7 bases that match TRBD1. The germline V gene has CDR1 MNHEY and CDR2 SMNVEV (reference sequence). Germline trimming cut 1 base from V and 3 bases from J; bases unmatched to any gene: 18. The CDR3 runs to 19 residues. In DNA, the CDR3 is TGTGCCAGCAGTTTATTCCGCTTCGGCCAGGGGGTTGGGGACTACGAGCAGTACTTC. It is translated as CASSLFRFGQGVGDYEQYF.

The table lists this clonotype with a few counts. CDR3 loop: CATERGTFTEAFF. The CDR3 region has the DNA TGTGCCACCGAGAGGGGAACGTTCACTGAAGCTTTCTTT. The gene calls are TRBV28 and TRBJ1-1, with a possible D match to TRBD1 (5 bases). Between the trimmed V and J ends, which lost 10 bases and 4 bases, there was a span of 16 bases. Germline CDR1 MDHEN, CDR2 SYDVKM. This CDR3 is 13 amino acids long.

This clonotype has a handful of counts. V gene TRBV4-3 combines with J gene TRBJ1-5; the match to TRBD1 covers 7 bases. V was pared by 1 base and J by 8 bases, with 2 bases of the junction left unmatched. Germline V gene sequence: CDR1 LGHNA, CDR2 YSLEER. The CDR3 has 13 amino acids. DNA of the CDR3: TGCGCCAGCAGCCAAGGACAGGGCAAGCCCCAGCATTTT. Encoded protein: CASSQGQGKPQHF.